A selection of T cell receptor beta chains follows, all from one sample in a study of blood T cell repertoires in COVID-19. The method was immunoSEQ multiplex PCR; TCRdb's version includes in-frame clones alone and lacks a portion of them. The repertoire has approximately 270,000 clones, about 85% of them found once; the top ten carry 0.87%. What was sequenced was peripheral blood. All receptors derive from a human donor with COVID-19, enrolled during active disease. The donor label of this sample is uncertain. Both conserved end residues are part of each CDR3. Fields, in order: CDR3 DNA, CDR3 protein, V gene, D gene, J gene, clone size. D genes are given only for firm matches. Only part of the rows carry a size: once, few, many, or a class if the clone is expanded.

TGTGCCAGCAGCCGGCAGGGGGTCACTGAAGCTTTCTTT	CASSRQGVTEAFF	TRBV11-3	TRBD1	TRBJ1-1	NA
TGTGCCAGCTCAATGGAACAGGGGCTTAACTATGGCTACACCTTC	CASSMEQGLNYGYTF	TRBV18	TRBD1	TRBJ1-2	NA
TGTGCCAGAAGCCAGGGCCTAAAAAATAACACTGAAGCTTTCTTT	CARSQGLKNNTEAFF	TRBV7-5	NA	TRBJ1-1	once
TGTGCCAGCAGCCCCCGAGGGACAGGGGACTATGGCTACACCTTC	CASSPRGTGDYGYTF	TRBV7-3	TRBD1	TRBJ1-2	NA
TGCGCCAGCAGCTTGGGTCTCCCGACTAGCGGGAATAAAGATACGCAGTATTTT	CASSLGLPTSGNKDTQYF	TRBV5-1	TRBD2	TRBJ2-3	NA
TGTGCCAGCAAACGGGGTTCGAACACCGGGGAGCTGTTTTTT	CASKRGSNTGELFF	TRBV11-2	NA	TRBJ2-2	NA
TGTGCCAGCAGCTTAGGCGGGACAGGGAGTCAGCCCCAGCATTTT	CASSLGGTGSQPQHF	TRBV11-2	TRBD1	TRBJ1-5	NA
TGTGCCAGTAGTATAGTGGCAGGGATCCGCGCAACTAATGAAAAACTGTTTTTT	CASSIVAGIRATNEKLFF	TRBV19	NA	TRBJ1-4	NA
TGTGCCAGCAGTTACTCAAGTTCCTACGAGCAGTACTTC	CASSYSSSYEQYF	TRBV27	NA	TRBJ2-7	NA
TGTGCCTGGAATGGAGACTACGAGCAGTACTTC	CAWNGDYEQYF	TRBV30	NA	TRBJ2-7	NA
TGTGCCAGCAGCTTAACTCGGACAGGGGGGGACACCGGGGAGCTGTTTTTT	CASSLTRTGGDTGELFF	TRBV7-2	TRBD1	TRBJ2-2	NA
TGTGCCAGCAGCTTGGGCAGAACTACGGGACTAGCGGGAGAAGGAGAGACCCAGTACTTC	CASSLGRTTGLAGEGETQYF	TRBV11-3	TRBD2	TRBJ2-5	NA
TGTGCCAGTAGAGGGATGACTAGCGGGAGCGCCTACAATGAGCAGTTCTTC	CASRGMTSGSAYNEQFF	TRBV19	TRBD2	TRBJ2-1	NA